The rows below give T cell receptor beta chains drawn from one sample of a study of T cells in Graves' hyperthyroidism and ophthalmopathy. TCRdb re-called the multiplex PCR reads through MiXCR, storing one row per CDR3 protein. The sample carries 500,000 to 550,000 distinct CDR3 sequences, around 21% recorded once. The sample consisted of blood. The receptors shown here come from a man aged 18 to 29 with Graves' hyperthyroidism. Each CDR3 is given with its conserved first and last residue. A D gene is named only where the DNA matches it firmly. Where a row states a size, it is once, few, many or the class of an expanded clone; other rows omit it.

CDR3aa	CDR3nt	d_gene	abundance	v_gene	j_gene
CSVDGAQTQYF	TGCAGCGTTGATGGGGCCCAGACCCAGTACTTC	NA	many	TRBV29-1	TRBJ2-5
CASSLRPSSNQPQHF	TGTGCCAGCAGTCTGCGACCGAGTAGCAATCAGCCCCAGCATTTT	NA	many	TRBV6-2/TRBV6-3	TRBJ1-5
CASSLVRTKAFF	TGTGCCAGCAGTTTGGTCAGGACTAAAGCTTTCTTT	NA	many	TRBV12-3/TRBV12-4	TRBJ1-1
CASSAMAEYGNQPQHF	TGTGCCAGCAGCGCGATGGCCGAATATGGCAATCAGCCCCAGCATTTT	NA	NA	TRBV2	TRBJ1-5
CASIGTDQETQYF	TGCGCCAGCATAGGGACCGACCAAGAGACCCAGTACTTC	NA	NA	TRBV5-1	TRBJ2-5
CASSEERALRF	TGTGCCAGCAGTGAAGAAAGGGCCCTTCGCTTC	NA	NA	TRBV2	TRBJ1-2
CATPRTGKAFF	TGTGCCACCCCGAGGACCGGTAAAGCTTTCTTT	NA	many	TRBV6-5	TRBJ1-1
CASTTRRTGAYEQYF	TGTGCCAGCACCACCCGGCGGACAGGGGCCTACGAGCAGTACTTC	TRBD1	many	TRBV12-3/TRBV12-4	TRBJ2-7
CSARGWRGTEAFF	TGCAGTGCTAGAGGATGGAGGGGCACTGAAGCTTTCTTT	NA	NA	TRBV20-1	TRBJ1-1
CASSSTGTSIYRGQYF	TGTGCCAGTAGTTCCACCGGGACTAGTATATACAGGGGCCAGTACTTC	NA	NA	TRBV19	TRBJ2-5
CASSEREGVVTEAFF	TGTGCCAGTAGTGAGCGTGAGGGGGTCGTCACTGAAGCTTTCTTT	NA	many	TRBV19	TRBJ1-1
CASSRQRARGYEQYF	TGTGCCAGCAGTCGACAGAGGGCGCGAGGGTACGAGCAGTACTTC	NA	NA	TRBV28	TRBJ2-7
CASQDTVYGYTF	TGTGCCAGCCAGGACACGGTGTATGGCTACACCTTC	NA	many	TRBV19	TRBJ1-2
CASRRGLAGTQETQYF	TGTGCCAGTCGTCGGGGCCTAGCGGGTACACAAGAGACCCAGTACTTC	TRBD2	few	TRBV19	TRBJ2-5
CASSYRDRENIQYF	TGTGCCAGTAGTTACCGGGACAGGGAAAACATTCAGTACTTC	TRBD1	NA	TRBV19	TRBJ2-4
CSARRTGRTEAFF	TGCAGTGCGAGACGGACAGGGCGTACTGAAGCTTTCTTT	TRBD1	NA	TRBV20-1	TRBJ1-1
CASSSRISGTEAFF	TGTGCCAGCAGCTCCCGGATCAGTGGGACTGAAGCTTTCTTT	NA	NA	TRBV11-2	TRBJ1-1